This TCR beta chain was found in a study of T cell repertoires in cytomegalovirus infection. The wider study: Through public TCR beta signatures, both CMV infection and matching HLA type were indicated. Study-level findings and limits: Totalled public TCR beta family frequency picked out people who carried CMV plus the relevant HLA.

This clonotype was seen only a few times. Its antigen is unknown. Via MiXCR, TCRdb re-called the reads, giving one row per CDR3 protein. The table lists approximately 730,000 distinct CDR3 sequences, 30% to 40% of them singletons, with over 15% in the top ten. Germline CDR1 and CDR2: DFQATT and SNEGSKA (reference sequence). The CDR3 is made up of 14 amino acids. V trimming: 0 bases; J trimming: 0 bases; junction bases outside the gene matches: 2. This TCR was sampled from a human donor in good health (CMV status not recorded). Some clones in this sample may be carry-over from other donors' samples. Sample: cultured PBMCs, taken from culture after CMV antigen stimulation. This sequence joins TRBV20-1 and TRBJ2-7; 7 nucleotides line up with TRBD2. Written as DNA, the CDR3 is TGCAGTGCTAGAGAGGGCGGGAGCTCCTACGAGCAGTACTTC. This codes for CSAREGGSSYEQYF.